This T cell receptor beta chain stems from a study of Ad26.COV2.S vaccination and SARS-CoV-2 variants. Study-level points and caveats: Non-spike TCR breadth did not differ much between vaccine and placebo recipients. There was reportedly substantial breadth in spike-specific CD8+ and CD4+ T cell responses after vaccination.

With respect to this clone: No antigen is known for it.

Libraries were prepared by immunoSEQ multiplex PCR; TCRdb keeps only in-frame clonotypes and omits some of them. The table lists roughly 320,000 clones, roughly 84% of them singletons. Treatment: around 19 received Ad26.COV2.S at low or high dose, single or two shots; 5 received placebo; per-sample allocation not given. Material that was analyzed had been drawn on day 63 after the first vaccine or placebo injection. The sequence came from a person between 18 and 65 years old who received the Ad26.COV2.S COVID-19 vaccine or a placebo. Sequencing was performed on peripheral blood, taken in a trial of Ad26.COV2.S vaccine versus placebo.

The CDR3 loop reads CARSLTPPSGGGWNTQYF. In DNA, the CDR3 is TGTGCCAGAAGCTTGACCCCCCCCAGCGGGGGTGGTTGGAATACGCAGTATTTT. J is TRBJ2-3 and V is TRBV7-5; the table's D call, TRBD2, was not checked against the DNA. TRBV7-5 is a pseudogene locus. This CDR3 has 18 amino acids.